This T cell receptor beta chain was captured by sequencing in a study of cytomegalovirus exposure and HLA in healthy donors. 13 Jbeta primers and 60 Vbeta primers were used for the PCR. Data came from immunoSEQ multiplex PCR; TCRdb stores just in-frame clones and leaves some out. This sample has about 190,000 clones; 75% to 90% occur once, and the top ten carry 6.3%. The study, taken as a whole, reports: Researchers catalogued about 150 TCR beta chains as cytomegalovirus-associated. It was in a later analysis that TCR association rates were seen to vary by HLA locus, highest for DRB1 and lowest for HLA-C.

J lost 5 bases, V lost 0 bases, and 7 bases had no gene match. Germline CDR1 and CDR2: SGHTS and YDEGEE. This CDR3 region has 15 residues. About this clone itself: Its antigen remains unidentified.

The rearrangement links TRBV5-8 to TRBJ2-7; 8 bases fit TRBD1. The sequencing input was PBMCs. The receptor was derived from a middle-aged man in good health and CMV-seropositive. In nucleotides, the CDR3 is TGTGCCAGCAGCTTGGGACAGGGGTCCCGGGACGAGCAGTACTTC. This sequence encodes CASSLGQGSRDEQYF.